Here is one T cell receptor beta chain with its context. Its cognate antigen is unknown. Within the sample, other DNA sequences also encode this same CDR3. Expressed TCRB transcripts were sequenced after all isolated RNA was converted to cDNA. Clones were sequenced by immunoSEQ multiplex PCR, and TCRdb holds only the in-frame ones, with some missing. The table has roughly 730,000 clones, 13% seen once; the top ten hold less than 0.025%. The V gene end was trimmed by 2 bases and the J gene end by 5 bases; junction bases not matched to a gene: 2. Germline V gene data show CDR1 as GTSNPN and CDR2 as SVGIG (reference sequence). The length of the CDR3 is 13 residues. The sample belongs to a study of beta chain features in type 1 diabetes. Study conclusions and caveats: Among all four CD4+ subsets, Type 1 diabetes patients had TCRB CDR3s that were moderately but significantly shorter. Any role of HLA type in TCRB rearrangement remained unresolved here. Sampled from patients, naive, central memory and Treg TCRB repertoires appeared more similar than those sampled from healthy donors.

This sequence was found in a man between 18 and 29 years old with type 1 diabetes. V and J are TRBV30 and TRBJ1-5; TRBD1 aligns across 8 bases. The specimen sequenced was naive CD4+ T cells from blood. This CDR3 is CAWSPGGDQPQHF. For the CDR3, the DNA is TGTGCCTGGAGTCCAGGGGGCGATCAGCCCCAGCATTTT.